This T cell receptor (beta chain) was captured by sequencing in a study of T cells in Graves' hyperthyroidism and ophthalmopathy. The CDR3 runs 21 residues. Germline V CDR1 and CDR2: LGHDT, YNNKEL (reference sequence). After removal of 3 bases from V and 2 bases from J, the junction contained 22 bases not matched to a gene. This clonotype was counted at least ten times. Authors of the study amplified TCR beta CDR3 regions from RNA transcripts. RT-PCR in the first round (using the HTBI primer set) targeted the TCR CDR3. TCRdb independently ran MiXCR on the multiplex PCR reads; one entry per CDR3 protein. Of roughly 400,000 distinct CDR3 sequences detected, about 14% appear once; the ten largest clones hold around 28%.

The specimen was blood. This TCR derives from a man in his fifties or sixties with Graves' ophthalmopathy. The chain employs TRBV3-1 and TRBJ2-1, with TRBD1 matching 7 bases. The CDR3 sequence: CASSHPQVVGGTNGPYNEQFF. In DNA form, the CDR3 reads TGTGCCAGCAGCCACCCCCAGGTTGTAGGGGGCACAAACGGGCCCTACAATGAGCAGTTCTTC.